Below are 9 T cell receptor beta chains sequenced from a single sample in a study of human T cells and chemical hapten exposure. MiXCR, applied by TCRdb to the RACE reads, yields one record per CDR3 protein. The table shows 100,000 or so distinct CDR3 sequences, with 34% occurring only once. As for time point: patch test 3, about 24 weeks after DPC sensitization. Treatment here: therapeutic diphenylcyclopropenone sensitization with weekly scalp DPC. The sample was whole blood, taken in connection with sensitization to the hapten diphenylcyclopropenone (DPC). These receptors originate from a man aged 35-49 years with alopecia areata. Some clones in this sample may be carry-over from other donors' samples.

This clonotype was seen repeatedly, ten times or more. This sequence joins TRBV7-9 and TRBJ2-7, with a tentative D call TRBD1 (6 bases). CDR1 is SEHNR and CDR2 is FQNEAQ in the germline V gene (reference sequence). CDR3 length: 14 residues. Between the trimmed V and J ends, which lost 5 bases and 3 bases, there was a span of 14 bases. The CDR3 reads CASSARQEIYEQYF. CDR3 bases: TGTGCCAGCAGCGCCCGACAGGAAATCTACGAGCAGTACTTC.

V usage is TRBV5-5 and J usage is TRBJ2-7; 8 bases are a match to TRBD2. CDR3 length: 15 residues. Germline CDR1 reads SGHKS; CDR2 reads YYEKEE (reference sequence). J gave up 1 base and V 0 bases, and 3 bases lay outside the gene matches. CDR3 bases: TGTGCCAGCAGCTTGGAGGCGGGAGGATCCTACGAGCAGTACGTC. Its translation is CASSLEAGGSYEQYV.

The rearrangement joins TRBV7-9 to TRBJ2-1; TRBD2 aligns across 10 bases. The CDR3 totals 15 residues. Germline assignment: CDR1 SEHNR and CDR2 FQNEAQ (reference sequence). After removal of 5 bases from V and 9 bases from J, the junction contained 10 bases not matched to a gene. The CDR3 reads CASSLTGTSAGEQFF. The CDR3 DNA reads TGTGCCAGCAGCCTTACCGGGACTAGCGCCGGTGAGCAGTTCTTC.

This clonotype was recorded only once. This rearrangement joins TRBV20-1 to TRBJ2-3, with 12 bases lining up with TRBD2. Germline-derived CDR1 and CDR2 are DFQATT and SNEGSKA (reference sequence). V dropped 2 bases and J dropped 1; count of bases not matched to a gene: 4. The CDR3 contains 16 residues. The CDR3 sequence is CSARRPSGRGTDTQYF. Here the CDR3 DNA reads TGCAGTGCTAGAAGGCCTAGCGGGAGGGGCACAGATACGCAGTATTTT.

V usage is TRBV27 and J usage is TRBJ2-7; tentative D call: TRBD2 (6 bases). From germline, CDR1 is MNHEY and CDR2 SMNVEV (reference sequence). Trimming removed 5 bases from V and 4 bases from J, with 18 bases in between. The CDR3 runs 15 residues. DNA for the CDR3: TGTGCCAGCAGTAGACGGCCGGGGGTGACGTACGAGCAGTACTTC. Amino acids: CASSRRPGVTYEQYF.

This clonotype was recorded a few times. V and J are TRBV5-4 and TRBJ2-3; 8 nucleotides align to TRBD2. This CDR3 spans 15 amino acids. The germline gives CDR1 SGHNT, CDR2 YYREEE (reference sequence). Germline trimming cut 0 bases from V and 9 bases from J; bases unmatched to any gene: 9. The CDR3 DNA is TGTGCCAGCAGCTTGGGTAGCGGGGCTGGGGGAACGCAGTATTTT. Translating it yields CASSLGSGAGGTQYF.

The CDR3 loop is CSASLGTNEKLFF. The CDR3 nucleotides read TGCAGTGCTAGTTTGGGGACTAATGAAAAACTGTTTTTT. J is TRBJ1-4 and V is TRBV20-1; D unresolved. Germline V gene lookup returns CDR1 DFQATT and CDR2 SNEGSKA (reference sequence). V lost 3 bases and J lost 2, with 7 bases in between. The CDR3 runs to 13 residues.

The table lists this clonotype with a few counts. The chain couples TRBV29-1 to TRBJ2-1; D is undetermined. The CDR3 sequence is 10 residues long. Germline CDR1 reads SQVTM; CDR2 reads ANQGSEA. V lost 5 bases to trimming and J lost 7 bases, with 6 bases between them. CDR3 nucleotides: TGCAGCGTTAATAGTAATGAGCAGTTCTTC. It translates to CSVNSNEQFF.

The chain employs TRBV14 and TRBJ1-5; D may be TRBD1 (6 bases). V gave up 3 bases and J gave up 7 bases, with 22 bases separating them. The CDR3 loop spans 17 amino acids. CDR1 and CDR2 from the germline V gene are SGHDN and FVKESK. As DNA, the CDR3 is TGTGCCAGCAGCCATATCATGCTCTCGATCAGGGGCCAGCCCCAGCATTTT. Protein product: CASSHIMLSIRGQPQHF.